This TCR beta chain is from a study of cytomegalovirus exposure and HLA in healthy donors. About the research overall: There were 75 million to 95 million unique TCRs (from HLA-typed donors) in an early data release.

The PCR used 60 Vbeta and 13 Jbeta primers. Measured with immunoSEQ multiplex PCR; TCRdb has only the in-frame clones, and not every one. The data show about 100,000 clones, 85% to 90% seen once. Trimming took off 6 bases at V and 6 bases at J, with 21 bases between the two ends. CDR3 length: 15 residues. The V gene's germline CDR1 is LNHDA and CDR2 SQIVND (reference sequence). The chain couples TRBV19 to TRBJ2-7; maybe TRBD1 (6 bases). The receptor was isolated from a man aged 25 to 45 in good health and CMV-seronegative. Sequencing input: PBMCs. CDR3: CASSPWEGPQGEQYF. The CDR3 DNA sequence: TGTGCCAGTAGCCCTTGGGAAGGACCACAGGGCGAGCAGTACTTC.